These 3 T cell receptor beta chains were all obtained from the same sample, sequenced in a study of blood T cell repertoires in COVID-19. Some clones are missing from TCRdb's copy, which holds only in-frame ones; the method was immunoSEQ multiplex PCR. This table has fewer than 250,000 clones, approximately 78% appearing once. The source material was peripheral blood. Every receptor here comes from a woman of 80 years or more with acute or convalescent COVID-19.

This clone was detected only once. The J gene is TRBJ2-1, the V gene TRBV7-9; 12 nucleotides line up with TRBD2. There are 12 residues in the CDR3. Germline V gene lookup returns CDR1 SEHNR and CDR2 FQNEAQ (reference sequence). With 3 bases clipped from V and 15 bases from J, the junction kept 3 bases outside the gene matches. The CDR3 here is CASSLGLAGTFF. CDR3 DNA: TGTGCCAGCAGCTTGGGACTAGCGGGTACGTTCTTC.

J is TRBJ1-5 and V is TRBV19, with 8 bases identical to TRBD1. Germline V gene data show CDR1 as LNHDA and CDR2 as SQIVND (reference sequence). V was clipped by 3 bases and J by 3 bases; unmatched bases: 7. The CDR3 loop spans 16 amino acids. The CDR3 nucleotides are TGTGCCAGTAGTATCGGGGGGACAGGACTCAATCAGCCCCAGCATTTT. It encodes CASSIGGTGLNQPQHF.

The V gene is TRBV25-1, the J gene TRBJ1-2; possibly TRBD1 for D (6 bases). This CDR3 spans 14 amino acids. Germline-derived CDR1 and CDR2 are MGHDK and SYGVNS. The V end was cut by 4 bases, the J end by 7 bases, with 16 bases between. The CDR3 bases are TGTGCCAGCAGTGCCGGGGGGCAGGCCGGTGGCTACACCTTC. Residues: CASSAGGQAGGYTF.